What follows are 25 T cell receptor beta chains derived from one specimen sequenced in a study of identical twins. In TCRdb, the 5' RACE reads were re-called with MiXCR into one record per CDR3 protein. Of roughly 260,000 distinct CDR3 sequences detected, 6% to 8.5% appear once; the ten largest clones hold less than 6.5%. A further study also used this sample, focusing on yellow fever vaccine responses in identical twins.

The sample was CD8+ T cells sorted from blood. These receptors were taken from a woman between 18 and 29 years old in good health.

This clonotype was seen more than once but under ten times. V usage is TRBV27 and J usage is TRBJ2-2, with D unresolved. The CDR3 is 13 amino acids. Trimming removed 6 bases from V and 6 bases from J, with 11 bases in between. Looked up from germline, CDR1 is MNHEY and CDR2 is SMNVEV (reference sequence). For the CDR3, the DNA is TGTGCCAGCAGCTTCTCGGTTTCCGGGGAGCTGTTTTTT. The encoded protein is CASSFSVSGELFF.

There are many counts of this clonotype. The chain recombines TRBV20-1 with TRBJ2-7; D is ambiguous. There are 14 residues in the CDR3. V was cut by 2 bases and J by 2 bases, with 13 bases left in between. Per the germline V gene, CDR1 is DFQATT and CDR2 is SNEGSKA (reference sequence). The CDR3 DNA reads TGCAGTGCTAGACCCAATAGCCGTACCTACGAGCAGTACTTC. Its protein product is CSARPNSRTYEQYF.

Worth noting for this clonotype: A single base separates this from a much larger clone, so it may be a read error. The chain carries TRBV4-2 and TRBJ1-1; 11 bases map to TRBD1. CDR1 LGHNA and CDR2 YNFKEQ come from the germline V gene. With V trimmed by 6 bases and J by 5 bases, 5 bases remained unmatched. This CDR3 spans 14 amino acids. CDR3 nucleotides: TGTGCCAGCAGGGACGGGACAGGGGGGACTGAAGCTTTCTTT. Protein: CASRDGTGGTEAFF.

V is TRBV5-4 and J is TRBJ2-3; D is uncertain. V was shortened by 0 bases and J by 3 bases, with 8 bases between the two germline ends. CDR1 and CDR2 (germline): SGHNT, YYREEE (reference sequence). The CDR3 loop spans 14 amino acids. As DNA, the CDR3 is TGTGCCAGCAGCTTGGAGTATCGAACAGATACGCAGTATTTT. This codes for CASSLEYRTDTQYF.

Only a few counts were recorded for this clonotype. The gene calls are TRBV7-9 and TRBJ2-5; 9 nucleotides line up with TRBD1. The V gene's germline CDR1 is SEHNR and CDR2 FQNEAQ (reference sequence). CDR3 length equals 14 residues. Trimming took 7 bases from V and 2 from J; bases not matched to a gene: 5. The CDR3 coding sequence is TGTGCCAGCAAGACAGGGGGGACGCAAGAGACCCAGTACTTC. This translates into CASKTGGTQETQYF.

The chain has TRBV20-1 and TRBJ2-7; D unresolved. Per germline, CDR1 DFQATT and CDR2 SNEGSKA (reference sequence). The CDR3 totals 13 residues. V gave up 6 bases and J gave up 2 bases, with 14 bases separating them. The CDR3: CSATKNPTYEQYF. CDR3 coding DNA: TGCAGTGCCACGAAAAACCCCACCTACGAGCAGTACTTC.

The table lists this clonotype with a few counts. The chain recombines TRBV6-5 with TRBJ2-2; TRBD1 aligns across 9 bases. This CDR3 contains 15 residues. Germline CDR1 reads MNHEY; CDR2 reads SVGAGI. V shed 1 base, J shed 5 bases, and the junction held 2 bases outside the gene matches. The CDR3 sequence is CASSYLTGGTGELFF. The CDR3 DNA is TGTGCCAGCAGTTACTTGACAGGGGGGACCGGGGAGCTGTTTTTT.

This clonotype has only a few counts. V is TRBV12-3 or TRBV12-4 and J is TRBJ2-1; D is undetermined. CDR3 length equals 12 residues. With 2 bases removed from V and 9 bases from J, the gap between germline ends came to 8 bases. CDR3 DNA sequence: TGTGCCAGCAGTTTAAGGTGGGGTGAGCAGTTCTTC. Its protein product is CASSLRWGEQFF.

Ten or more counts support this clonotype. This chain uses TRBV14 with TRBJ2-1; 12 bases match TRBD2. V shed 0 bases, J shed 4 bases, and the junction held 7 bases outside the gene matches. The V gene's germline CDR1 is SGHDN and CDR2 FVKESK. CDR3 length: 18 amino acids. CDR3 loop: CASSQDRGLAGTYNEQFF. The DNA for the CDR3 is TGTGCCAGCAGCCAAGATCGTGGACTAGCGGGAACTTACAATGAGCAGTTCTTC.

J is TRBJ2-3 and V is TRBV7-2, with 8 bases identical to TRBD2. Trimming cost V 5 bases and J 2 bases; bases outside gene matches: 6. CDR3 size: 15 residues. Germline lookup yields CDR1 SGHTA and CDR2 FQGNSA. The CDR3 here is CASSRTSGVTDTQYF. CDR3 nucleotides: TGTGCCAGCAGCCGAACTAGCGGAGTCACAGATACGCAGTATTTT.

This clonotype was seen ten or more times. DNA for the CDR3: TGTGCCAGCAGCGCCTGGGGACCGAACACTGAAGCTTTCTTT. This sequence encodes CASSAWGPNTEAFF. The rearrangement links TRBV7-9 to TRBJ1-1; D possibly corresponds to TRBD1 (5 bases). The CDR3 runs to 14 residues. Looked up from germline, CDR1 is SEHNR and CDR2 is FQNEAQ (reference sequence). The V end was cut by 5 bases, the J end by 1 base, with 11 bases between.

This clonotype appeared many times. The genes are TRBV5-1 and TRBJ2-3; D possibly corresponds to TRBD1 (6 bases). Germline-derived CDR1 and CDR2 are SGHRS and YFSETQ. This CDR3 region has 15 residues. Trimming removed 1 base from V and 2 bases from J, with 11 bases in between. CDR3 residues: CASSLSTGFTDTQYF. The CDR3 bases are TGCGCCAGCAGCTTGTCGACAGGATTCACAGATACGCAGTATTTT.

In this sample, this clonotype turned up many times. The chain combines TRBV18 with TRBJ2-2; tentative D call: TRBD1 (5 bases). Trimming took off 2 bases at V and 5 bases at J, with 6 bases between the two ends. CDR1 and CDR2 (germline): KGHSH, LQKENI. The CDR3 length is 13 residues. CDR3 loop: CASSPAGTGELFF. DNA for the CDR3: TGTGCCAGCTCACCAGCAGGGACCGGGGAGCTGTTTTTT.

There are a few counts of this clonotype. V and J are TRBV3-1 and TRBJ2-2; 13 positions agree with TRBD2. Trimming cost V 0 bases and J 5 bases; bases outside gene matches: 12. In germline, CDR1 is LGHDT, CDR2 YNNKEL (reference sequence). The CDR3 sequence is 20 residues long. CDR3 loop: CASSQDIILTSGRKTGELFF. CDR3 DNA sequence: TGTGCCAGCAGCCAAGATATTATATTGACTAGCGGGAGGAAGACCGGGGAGCTGTTTTTT. The full variable domain, completed using reference TRBV3-1 and TRBJ2-2, is DTAVSQTPKYLVTQMGNDKSIKCEQNLGHDTMYWYKQDSKKFLKIMFSYNNKELIINETVPNRFSPKSPDKAHLNLHINSLELGDSAVYFCASSQDIILTSGRKTGELFFGEGSRLTVL.

This clonotype was seen many times. The chain combines TRBV6-1 with TRBJ1-5; a possible D gene is TRBD1 (6 bases). V was clipped by 6 bases and J by 6 bases, with 15 bases between them. The CDR3 covers 14 residues. From germline, CDR1 is MNHNS and CDR2 SASEGT. CDR3 bases: TGTGCCAGCAGCCCGGACAGTATAGGTCAGCCCCAGCATTTT. Translating gives CASSPDSIGQPQHF.

The chain uses TRBV28 and TRBJ2-7, with TRBD1 identical over 7 bases. Per the germline V gene, CDR1 is MDHEN and CDR2 is SYDVKM. With 3 bases clipped from V and 4 bases from J, the junction kept 12 bases outside the gene matches. This CDR3 has 16 amino acids. The CDR3: CASSFGPTGARYEQYF. In DNA form, the CDR3 reads TGTGCCAGCAGTTTTGGCCCCACAGGGGCGAGGTACGAGCAGTACTTC.

This chain joins TRBV7-9 and TRBJ1-2; 9 nucleotides match TRBD1. CDR3 length: 11 residues. Trimming took 5 bases from V and 12 from J; bases not matched to a gene: 4. Germline assignment: CDR1 SEHNR and CDR2 FQNEAQ (reference sequence). CDR3 nucleotides: TGTGCCAGCAGCCGGACAGGGGATGACACCTTC. This encodes CASSRTGDDTF. Combining the CDR3 with reference TRBV7-9 and TRBJ1-2 gives the whole variable domain DTGVSQNPRHKITKRGQNVTFRCDPISEHNRLYWYRQTLGQGPEFLTYFQNEAQLEKSRLLSDRFSAERPKGSFSTLEIQRTEQGDSAMYLCASSRTGDDTFGSGTRLTVV.

V usage is TRBV27 and J usage is TRBJ2-5; D perhaps matches TRBD2 (7 bases). The CDR3 contains 14 residues. The germline V gene encodes CDR1 MNHEY and CDR2 SMNVEV (reference sequence). Trimming shortened V by 8 bases and J by 4 bases, and 17 bases separated the two germline ends. CDR3 region: CASLGGGAGETQYF. In nucleotides, the CDR3 is TGTGCCAGCCTGGGGGGGGGGGCCGGAGAGACCCAGTACTTC.

This clonotype was seen a handful of times. The gene calls are TRBV10-1 and TRBJ2-3, with a tentative D call TRBD2 (5 bases). Trimming took 1 base from V and 0 from J, leaving 11 bases between them. CDR3 length: 16 amino acids. Germline V gene lookup returns CDR1 WNHNN and CDR2 SYGVQD (reference sequence). The CDR3 spells CASSEFADFSTDTQYF. The CDR3 DNA is TGCGCCAGCAGTGAGTTTGCGGACTTTAGCACAGATACGCAGTATTTT.

A few counts support this clonotype. The rearrangement links TRBV6-2 or TRBV6-3 to TRBJ1-4, with D maybe TRBD1 (6 bases). CDR1 is MNHEY, CDR2 SVGEGT, per germline. CDR3 size: 15 residues. V was cut by 6 bases and J by 8 bases, with 19 bases left in between. This CDR3 reads CASRRTDSPYEKLFF. The CDR3, as DNA: TGTGCCAGCAGGCGGACGGACAGCCCCTACGAAAAACTGTTTTTT.

This clonotype was seen a single time. The chain uses TRBV13 and TRBJ2-3, with TRBD2 matching 8 bases. The V segment lost 1 base and the J segment 5 bases; nucleotides outside the gene matches: 2. CDR3 length: 14 residues. Germline assignment: CDR1 PRHDT and CDR2 FYEKMQ (reference sequence). The CDR3 protein is CASSLDLAGDTQYF. DNA of the CDR3: TGTGCCAGCAGCTTAGATCTAGCGGGAGATACGCAGTATTTT.

V is TRBV12-3 or TRBV12-4 and J is TRBJ1-4; D unresolved. The CDR3 extends over 15 amino acids. Trimming took off 3 bases at V and 7 bases at J, with 15 bases between the two ends. The CDR3 reads CASSLGTLTGEKLFF. The CDR3 DNA reads as TGTGCCAGCAGTTTGGGCACTCTGACGGGTGAAAAACTGTTTTTT.

J is TRBJ2-7 and V is TRBV2; the D gene could be TRBD1 or TRBD2 (5 bases each). The V end lost 7 bases, the J end lost 4 bases, and 14 bases lay between the germline ends. Germline loops: CDR1 SNHLY, CDR2 FYNNEI. This CDR3 is 13 amino acids long. The CDR3: CASILGDEYEQYV. Here the CDR3 DNA reads TGTGCCAGCATTTTAGGGGACGAATACGAGCAGTACGTC.

The V and J genes are TRBV24-1 and TRBJ2-1; no reliable D call. The CDR3 has 12 amino acids. Trimming took 2 bases from V and 7 from J, leaving 5 bases between them. Germline CDR1 and CDR2: KGHDR and SFDVKD. CDR3 region: CATSDWANEQFF. For the CDR3, the DNA is TGTGCCACCAGTGATTGGGCAAATGAGCAGTTCTTC.

This clonotype was counted at least ten times. This chain uses TRBV12-3 or TRBV12-4 with TRBJ1-2, with D hard to call. This CDR3 region has 15 residues. Trimming shortened V by 5 bases and J by 4 bases, and 17 bases separated the two germline ends. This chain's CDR3 is CASSPEGVLGYGYTF. The DNA of the CDR3 is TGTGCCAGCAGTCCCGAGGGTGTTCTAGGCTATGGCTACACCTTC.